These 19 T cell receptor beta chains share one sample of origin, sequenced in a study of metastatic and nonmetastatic thyroid tumors. Thyroid surgery took place with no prior treatment in any patient. Using MiXCR, TCRdb re-called clones from the PCR reads. The sample shows tens of thousands of clones, around 20% of them seen only once. The sample was blood. The receptors shown here come from a female donor with papillary thyroid cancer or a benign thyroid nodule (not recorded which). Some clones in this sample may be carry-over from other donors' samples.

As regards this clone: A much larger clone differs by one base, so this may be a read error. This chain links TRBV7-8 with TRBJ2-7, with 8 bases aligning to TRBD1. V lost 4 bases, J lost 7 bases, and 12 bases stayed unmatched. In germline, CDR1 is SGHVS, CDR2 FQNEAQ. This CDR3 comprises 15 residues. The chain's CDR3 is CASSSAWTGMGEQYF. The CDR3 DNA reads TGTGCCAGCAGCTCAGCCTGGACAGGGATGGGGGAGCAGTACTTC.

This clone was picked up many times. The chain joins TRBV12-3 or TRBV12-4 to TRBJ2-1; 11 bases agree with TRBD2. The V segment lost 8 bases and the J segment 6 bases; nucleotides outside the gene matches: 3. The CDR3 consists of 13 residues. The CDR3 coding sequence is TGTGCCAGCGGGACTAGCGGTACCAATGAGCAGTTCTTC. Amino acid sequence: CASGTSGTNEQFF.

This clone was detected ten times or more. A much larger clone differs from this one at a single base, so this may be a read error. Distinct nucleotide sequences in the sample also encode this CDR3. The chain is built from TRBV2 and TRBJ2-7, with D perhaps assigned TRBD1 or TRBD2 (5 bases each). The germline V gene encodes CDR1 SNHLY and CDR2 FYNNEI. This CDR3 has 14 residues. The CDR3 region has the DNA TGTGCCAGCAACGAGGGACGCGGTTACTACGAGCAGTACTTT. Translating gives CASNEGRGYYEQYF.

This clone has only a few counts. The chain has TRBV10-3 and TRBJ2-7, with 14 bases lining up with TRBD2. In germline, CDR1 is ENHRY, CDR2 SYGVKD. V shed 9 bases and J 0 bases; nucleotides not matched to a gene: 4. The length of the CDR3 is 15 residues. CDR3 in DNA: TGTGCCATAGGACTAGCGGGAGGCCTCTCCTACGAGCAGTACTTC. It translates to CAIGLAGGLSYEQYF.

This clone was recorded many times. The V gene is TRBV20-1, the J gene TRBJ1-5; 7 bases align to TRBD1. V gave up 4 bases and J gave up 7 bases; unmatched junction bases: 19. In germline, CDR1 is DFQATT, CDR2 SNEGSKA (reference sequence). The CDR3 is made up of 17 amino acids. The CDR3 sequence: CSATLGAGGTSWQPQHF. In nucleotides, the CDR3 is TGCAGTGCTACCCTCGGGGCAGGGGGGACATCATGGCAGCCCCAGCATTTT.

V usage is TRBV27 and J usage is TRBJ2-2, with D possibly being TRBD1 (6 bases). Germline loops: CDR1 MNHEY, CDR2 SMNVEV (reference sequence). Trimming pared 8 bases from V and 5 bases from J, leaving 21 bases between. The CDR3 has 16 amino acids. CDR3 amino acids: CASGLFPQGRTGELFF. The CDR3 nucleotides read TGTGCCAGCGGTCTTTTCCCTCAGGGGCGGACCGGGGAGCTGTTTTTT.

Many counts were recorded for this clone. The chain uses TRBV30 and TRBJ2-3; no firm D call. V lost 6 bases and J 0 bases, leaving 10 bases between the germline ends. This CDR3 contains 13 residues. The V gene's germline CDR1 is GTSNPN and CDR2 SVGIG (reference sequence). In DNA form, the CDR3 reads TGTGCCTGTGTTCCCTCTAGCACAGATACGCAGTATTTT. Translating it yields CACVPSSTDTQYF.

The CDR3 loop is CSAPLNMGTEAFF. CDR3 DNA: TGCAGTGCCCCGCTAAACATGGGAACTGAAGCTTTCTTT. The chain employs TRBV20-1 and TRBJ1-1; the D is unclear. Germline values: CDR1 DFQATT, CDR2 SNEGSKA (reference sequence). V lost 6 bases and J lost 5, with 16 bases in between. The CDR3 runs to 13 residues.

This clone has more than one count but fewer than ten. This rearrangement joins TRBV2 to TRBJ1-2; the D gene is possibly TRBD1 (6 bases). CDR1 is SNHLY, CDR2 FYNNEI, per germline. V gave up 11 bases and J gave up 12 bases, with 28 bases separating them. CDR3 length: 14 amino acids. The CDR3 loop reads CAGGGLDSLMGHTF. The CDR3, as DNA: TGTGCCGGGGGGGGGTTGGACAGTCTGATGGGCCACACCTTC.

This chain uses TRBV6-5 with TRBJ2-2; 13 bases match TRBD2. Germline V CDR1 and CDR2: MNHEY, SVGAGI. With 2 bases clipped from V and 6 bases from J, the junction kept 6 bases outside the gene matches. The length of the CDR3 is 17 residues. The CDR3 region has the DNA TGTGCCAGCAGTTACCCCTGGACTAGCGGGAGTCCCGGGGAGCTGTTTTTT. Translation: CASSYPWTSGSPGELFF.

This clone is judged medium-sized. Here the CDR3 reads CASSYTGLVYEQYF. In DNA form, the CDR3 reads TGTGCCAGCAGTTACACGGGACTAGTCTACGAGCAGTACTTC. This sequence joins TRBV6-2 or TRBV6-3 and TRBJ2-7; TRBD2 matches at 8 bases. CDR3 length: 14 amino acids. After removal of 2 bases from V and 3 bases from J, the junction contained 3 bases not matched to a gene. Germline V gene lookup returns CDR1 MNHEY and CDR2 SVGEGT.

Many counts were recorded for this clone. This sequence joins TRBV10-1 and TRBJ2-3; D unresolved. Trimming removed 5 bases from V and 2 bases from J, with 8 bases in between. The CDR3 extends over 13 amino acids. The germline CDR1 and CDR2 sequences are WNHNN and SYGVQD (reference sequence). The CDR3 is CASSQDHTDTQYF. CDR3 nucleotides: TGCGCCAGCAGTCAGGACCACACAGATACGCAGTATTTT.

This clone has a handful of counts. The chain has TRBV28 and TRBJ2-7; the match to TRBD2 covers 13 bases. The trim removed 6 bases at V and 5 bases at J, leaving 4 bases unmatched. The CDR3 covers 14 residues. The germline CDR1 and CDR2 sequences are MDHEN and SYDVKM. The chain's CDR3 is CASRGTSGTNEQYF. The CDR3 bases are TGTGCCAGCAGGGGGACTAGCGGGACTAACGAGCAGTACTTC.

J is TRBJ2-2 and V is TRBV18, with 7 nucleotides matching TRBD1. CDR1 is KGHSH, CDR2 LQKENI, per germline. The ends lost 5 bases at V and 4 bases at J; junction bases unmatched: 10. This CDR3 has 16 amino acids. The CDR3 protein is CASSSIPGQSTGELFF. CDR3 DNA sequence: TGTGCCAGCTCATCCATACCGGGACAGAGCACCGGGGAGCTGTTTTTT.

This clone was counted many times. Since a much larger clone is just one base distant, this may be a read error. This sample includes further DNA sequences coding for the same CDR3. The V call is TRBV7-3, the J call TRBJ2-7; 8 nucleotides match TRBD1. V shed 4 bases, J shed 1 base, and the junction held 6 bases outside the gene matches. CDR1 and CDR2 from the germline V gene are SGHTA and FQGTGA. This CDR3 spans 15 amino acids. CDR3 sequence reads: CASSSTGVSSYEQYF. CDR3 in DNA: TGTGCCAGCAGCTCGACAGGGGTGTCATCCTACGAGCAGTACTTC.

By share of the sample, this clone is medium-sized. The V and J genes are TRBV6-1 and TRBJ2-7, with 8 positions matching TRBD2. CDR1 MNHNS and CDR2 SASEGT come from the germline V gene. The CDR3 length is 15 residues. J gave up 3 bases and V 5 bases, and 9 bases lay outside the gene matches. The CDR3 spells CASSPPGLANYEQYF. The DNA for the CDR3 is TGTGCCAGCAGTCCGCCAGGACTAGCTAACTACGAGCAGTACTTC.

About this clone: A read error may be the cause here, since a much bigger clone is one base away. This sequence joins TRBV11-3 and TRBJ2-5; D not resolved. The CDR3 is 12 amino acids. Germline V gene data show CDR1 as SGHNT and CDR2 as YENEEA. The CDR3 coding sequence is TGTGCCATCAGCCCCCCCCAAGAGACCCAGTACTTC. Amino acids: CAISPPQETQYF.

This clone was counted a few times. The chain couples TRBV9 to TRBJ2-1; D gene uncertain. V lost 0 bases to trimming and J lost 5 bases, with 3 bases between them. The CDR3 consists of 12 residues. Germline loops: CDR1 SGDLS, CDR2 YYNGEE. In DNA form, the CDR3 reads TGTGCCAGCAGCGTAGGAAACAATGAGCAGTTCTTC. Its protein is CASSVGNNEQFF.

This clone was counted between two and nine times. One junction end does not reproduce the germline sequence, and a read error may be involved. The chain carries TRBV28 and TRBJ2-7; 7 positions agree with TRBD2. Germline V gene lookup returns CDR1 MDHEN and CDR2 SYDVKM. This CDR3 has 14 residues. The CDR3 DNA is TGTGCCACCGTTCCTTGGGGGGGGACCTACGAGCACTACTTC. Translating gives CATVPWGGTYEHYF. The complete variable domain, with remaining parts taken from reference TRBV28 and TRBJ2-7, reads DVKVTQSSRYLVKRTGEKVFLECVQDMDHENMFWYRQDPGLGLRLIYFSYDVKMKEKGDIPEGYSVSREKKERFSLILESASTNQTSMYLCATVPWGGTYEHYFGPGTRLTVT.